What follows are 18 T cell receptor beta chains derived from one specimen sequenced in a study of T cell responses to AZD1222 COVID-19 vaccine. Here immunoSEQ multiplex PCR was the method, and the copy in TCRdb shows in-frame clones only, minus some. The table shows more than 100,000 clones, with over 75% occurring only once. Sequenced here: peripheral blood, sampled 28 days after the second dose of the MenACWY control vaccine. The receptors come from an adult who received the MenACWY meningococcal vaccine as a control.

This chain connects TRBV6-2 or TRBV6-3 to TRBJ1-2; TRBD1 agrees at 9 bases. V was clipped by 7 bases and J by 3 bases; unmatched bases: 15. The CDR3 extends over 17 amino acids. The germline CDR1 and CDR2 sequences are MNHEY and SVGEGT. The CDR3 DNA is TGTGCCAGCACCCCTTACGGTTCGACAGGGGGTCACTATGGCTACACCTTC. This encodes CASTPYGSTGGHYGYTF.

The chain has TRBV28 and TRBJ2-7; D possibly corresponds to TRBD2 (6 bases). The germline gives CDR1 MDHEN, CDR2 SYDVKM. V was pared by 6 bases and J by 2 bases, with 8 bases between. This CDR3 contains 12 residues. CDR3 DNA: TGTGCCAGCAGACTAGCCCCCTACGAGCAGTACTTC. This codes for CASRLAPYEQYF. The full variable domain, rest sourced from reference TRBV28 and TRBJ2-7, is DVKVTQSSRYLVKRTGEKVFLECVQDMDHENMFWYRQDPGLGLRLIYFSYDVKMKEKGDIPEGYSVSREKKERFSLILESASTNQTSMYLCASRLAPYEQYFGPGTRLTVT.

The genes are TRBV7-3 and TRBJ2-3; D remains unclear. This CDR3 has 13 amino acids. Germline V gene data show CDR1 as SGHTA and CDR2 as FQGTGA. V was cut by 3 bases and J by 4 bases, with 8 bases left in between. The CDR3 sequence: CASSLSWADTQYF. CDR3 in DNA: TGTGCCAGCAGCTTGAGTTGGGCAGATACGCAGTATTTT. The full variable domain, rest sourced from reference TRBV7-3 and TRBJ2-3, is GAGVSQTPSNKVTEKGKYVELRCDPISGHTALYWYRQSLGQGPEFLIYFQGTGAADDSGLPNDRFFAVRPEGSVSTLKIQRTERGDSAVYLCASSLSWADTQYFGPGTRLTVL.

CDR3 protein: CASSSLGAAKQFF. The CDR3 coding sequence is TGTGCCAGCAGCTCCCTAGGGGCCGCTAAGCAGTTCTTC. V usage is TRBV13 and J usage is TRBJ2-1, with a tentative D call TRBD1 (5 bases). Trimming removed 4 bases at V and 11 bases at J, with 15 bases between. Per germline, CDR1 PRHDT and CDR2 FYEKMQ (reference sequence). This CDR3 spans 13 amino acids.

This clone is a singleton in its sample. The chain combines TRBV5-6 with TRBJ1-2; D is uncertain. There are 12 residues in the CDR3. Germline V CDR1 and CDR2: SGHDT, YYEEEE. Trimming removed 4 bases at V and 13 bases at J, with 17 bases between. The CDR3 DNA is TGTGCCAGCAGCGGGGTCGGAAGGGTAGGCACCTTC. This encodes CASSGVGRVGTF.

This clone showed up just once. This chain connects TRBV5-5 to TRBJ2-7; a possible D gene is TRBD1 (5 bases). V lost 0 bases and J lost 3, with 10 bases in between. CDR1 is SGHKS and CDR2 is YYEKEE in the germline V gene (reference sequence). CDR3 length equals 14 residues. This chain's CDR3 is CASSLGDRFYEQYV. The DNA of the CDR3 is TGTGCCAGCAGCTTGGGAGACAGATTCTACGAGCAGTACGTC.

The V and J genes are TRBV5-6 and TRBJ2-2; D unresolved. V lost 2 bases and J 5 bases, leaving 10 bases between the germline ends. The CDR3 has 14 amino acids. The germline V gene encodes CDR1 SGHDT and CDR2 YYEEEE. The CDR3 DNA sequence: TGTGCCAGCAGCTTTACCGGGCGAACCGGGGAGCTGTTTTTT. Protein sequence: CASSFTGRTGELFF.

The rearrangement links TRBV29-1 to TRBJ2-3; D gene unclear. Germline lookup yields CDR1 SQVTM and CDR2 ANQGSEA. Trimming shortened V by 4 bases and J by 5 bases, and 10 bases separated the two germline ends. The CDR3 extends over 12 amino acids. The CDR3 reads CSVVRLGDTQYF. DNA for the CDR3: TGCAGCGTTGTCAGGCTAGGAGATACGCAGTATTTT.

This chain connects TRBV11-2 to TRBJ1-1; possibly TRBD1 for D (5 bases). CDR1 and CDR2 (germline): SGHAT, FQNNGV. V lost 5 bases and J lost 1, with 14 bases in between. The CDR3 extends over 15 amino acids. CDR3 loop: CASSTPGPRNTEAFF. CDR3 in DNA: TGTGCCAGCAGCACGCCGGGACCCCGGAACACTGAAGCTTTCTTT.

The J gene is TRBJ2-5, the V gene TRBV6-5; D perhaps matches TRBD1 (5 bases). The CDR3 spans 13 residues. V was clipped by 6 bases and J by 0 bases, with 8 bases between them. The germline CDR1 and CDR2 sequences are MNHEY and SVGAGI. This chain's CDR3 is CASSLQDQETQYF. The CDR3 DNA reads TGTGCCAGCAGCTTACAGGACCAAGAGACCCAGTACTTC.

This clone was picked up one time. The gene calls are TRBV19 and TRBJ1-5; D is ambiguous. From germline, CDR1 is LNHDA and CDR2 SQIVND (reference sequence). Deletions cut 4 bases from V and 0 bases from J, with 16 bases between. The CDR3 spans 17 residues. The CDR3 protein is CASSKVTGGFSNQPQHF. In nucleotides, the CDR3 is TGTGCCAGTAGTAAGGTAACGGGCGGATTTAGCAATCAGCCCCAGCATTTT.

This chain connects TRBV24-1 to TRBJ2-1; D is uncertain. Germline V CDR1 and CDR2: KGHDR, SFDVKD. This CDR3 spans 13 amino acids. The germline V and J ends were trimmed by 6 bases and 0 bases, with 5 bases remaining between them. For the CDR3, the DNA is TGTGCCACCAGTCCTGACTCCTACAATGAGCAGTTCTTC. Encoded protein: CATSPDSYNEQFF.

The gene calls are TRBV21-1 and TRBJ1-5; the table's D gene call, TRBD1, was not cross checked with the DNA. TRBV21-1 is labeled a pseudogene. The CDR3 runs to 14 residues. For the CDR3, the DNA is TGTGCCAGCAGCTCCCGACAGGGCCTCGGGCCCCAGCATTTT. Translating it yields CASSSRQGLGPQHF.

The rearrangement uses TRBV9 and TRBJ1-2; D gene uncertain. The CDR3 runs 16 residues. V was pared by 0 bases and J by 8 bases, with 20 bases between. Germline V gene sequence: CDR1 SGDLS, CDR2 YYNGEE. This CDR3 is CASSVDRPNDREGYTF. CDR3 coding DNA: TGTGCCAGCAGCGTAGACCGACCGAACGACCGGGAAGGCTACACCTTC.

This clone appeared a few times. This chain joins TRBV6-6 and TRBJ2-1; 9 nucleotides line up with TRBD1. Trimming cost V 2 bases and J 6 bases; bases outside gene matches: 8. The CDR3 length is 16 residues. The germline CDR1 and CDR2 sequences are MNHNY and SVGAGI (reference sequence). CDR3 protein: CASSYPPGQGLNEQFF. The DNA for the CDR3 is TGTGCCAGCAGTTACCCACCGGGACAGGGACTCAATGAGCAGTTCTTC.

This sequence joins TRBV9 and TRBJ1-5; no firm D call. CDR3 length: 20 amino acids. CDR1 SGDLS and CDR2 YYNGEE come from the germline V gene. Trimming took 4 bases from V and 4 from J, leaving 30 bases between them. The CDR3 loop is CASSPPLGIFFSGLNQPQHF. The DNA of the CDR3 is TGTGCCAGCAGCCCCCCCCTGGGAATTTTCTTCTCTGGTTTGAATCAGCCCCAGCATTTT. Looking up the rest from reference TRBV9 and TRBJ1-5 gives the full variable domain: DSGVTQTPKHLITATGQRVTLRCSPRSGDLSVYWYQQSLDQGLQFLIQYYNGEERAKGNILERFSAQQFPDLHSELNLSSLELGDSALYFCASSPPLGIFFSGLNQPQHFGDGTRLSIL.

The V gene is TRBV29-1, the J gene TRBJ1-4; D call uncertain. V was clipped by 7 bases and J by 1 base, with 10 bases between them. This CDR3 has 13 amino acids. The germline gives CDR1 SQVTM, CDR2 ANQGSEA. The CDR3 nucleotides read TGCAGCGGGTTTGGGCTAACTAATGAAAAACTGTTTTTT. Amino acid sequence: CSGFGLTNEKLFF.

The chain employs TRBV2 and TRBJ1-3; D is uncertain. This CDR3 contains 14 residues. Germline V gene lookup returns CDR1 SNHLY and CDR2 FYNNEI. The V gene lost 4 bases and the J gene lost 8 bases, with 15 bases spanning the gap. CDR3 region: CASSGLREVHTIYF. CDR3 sequence (DNA): TGTGCCAGCAGTGGGTTAAGGGAAGTACACACCATATATTTT.